A selection of T cell receptor beta chains follows, all from one sample in a study of T cell changes during pregnancy in multiple sclerosis. Produced via immunoSEQ multiplex PCR; TCRdb's table is partial and in-frame only. The sample has tens of thousands of clones; about nine tenths are singletons. Here the sequenced sample was peripheral blood, taken in the first trimester of pregnancy. These receptors originate from a female donor in good health, enrolled as a control in a pregnancy study. CDR3s include the opening cysteine and the closing phenylalanine or tryptophan. The order of the fields is J gene, V gene, clone size, CDR3 protein. Some rows have no size entry. The others give once, few or many, or a class for an expanded clone.

>TRBJ1-1|TRBV9|-
CASRLGDTLNTEAFF
>TRBJ2-3|TRBV27|-
CASSSYTSARDTQYF
>TRBJ2-3|TRBV30|-
CAWSVAGVTDTQYF
>TRBJ1-2|TRBV7-2|-
CASTRDRHYGYTF
>TRBJ2-3|TRBV7-2|-
CASSWRPDTRQSTDTQYF
>TRBJ1-1|TRBV4-1|-
CASSQGMGSGNTEAFF
>TRBJ2-7|TRBV18|-
CASSVIGQGLYEQYF
>TRBJ1-2|TRBV7-2|-
CASSLKGGTSYGYTF
>TRBJ1-1|TRBV19|-
CASRRGGTEAFF
>TRBJ2-3|TRBV12-5|-
CASGLADTQYF
>TRBJ2-2|TRBV2|once
CASSDLAGANTGELFF
>TRBJ2-1|TRBV19|-
CASSSPGEGSYNEQFF
>TRBJ2-2|TRBV5-1|few
CASDSGQGNTGELFF
>TRBJ2-7|TRBV28|-
CASTPRGLYEQYF
>TRBJ1-2|TRBV6-1|-
CASSEWHNNYGYTF
>TRBJ2-6|TRBV4-3|-
CASSQHLEGSSGANVLTF
>TRBJ2-3|TRBV18|once
CASNLGQASTDTQYF
>TRBJ2-5|TRBV6-5|once
CASRVDFREGGAYF
>TRBJ2-7|TRBV6-5|-
CASSASAGTSYEQYF
>TRBJ2-1|TRBV4-3|-
CASSQVVSGTVHNEQFF
>TRBJ2-5|TRBV6-5|-
CASSPQGAVLETQYF
>TRBJ2-1|TRBV7-9|-
CASSFTGGTSGSPYNEQFF
>TRBJ1-2|TRBV11-1|-
CASSSTLTGFHGYTF
>TRBJ1-1|TRBV19|few
CASSWRGGGYVENTEAFF
>TRBJ2-1|TRBV28|-
CASRPGTSGNEQFF